This TCR beta chain was identified during a study of blood T cells in healthy people across ages. Overall study findings and caveats: Long-lived and aged donors differed, with more naive CD4+ cells and higher diversity in the long-lived.

Through a sample-barcoded 5' primer and a J-beta primer mix, a second PCR was run for about 7 to 12 cycles. TCRdb fed the 5' RACE reads into MiXCR, producing one record per CDR3 protein. This table holds under 2,000,000 distinct CDR3 sequences, just under 50% found once. Between the trimmed V and J ends, which lost 0 bases and 4 bases, there was a span of 7 bases. The CDR3 is 14 amino acids. CDR1 is MNHEY and CDR2 is SVGEGT in the germline V gene. With respect to this clonotype: Its antigen remains unidentified.

The V and J genes are TRBV6-2 or TRBV6-3 and TRBJ1-5; D not certain. The sample consisted of blood. This TCR was sampled from a middle-aged woman in good health. The CDR3: CASSYSDGNQPQHF. The CDR3, as DNA: TGTGCCAGCAGTTACTCGGATGGTAATCAGCCCCAGCATTTT.